Presented here are 30 T cell receptor beta chains from one specimen sequenced in a study of T cell clones after liver transplantation. Profiled with immunoSEQ multiplex PCR; TCRdb holds only in-frame clones, not every one. The sample has fewer than 15,000 clones, less than 85% seen once; the top ten hold about 32%. The source material was CD8+ T cells from blood, sampled at the 22-month timepoint. The receptors originated from a human patient who received a liver transplant. The T cells may partly be graft donor cells.

This chain uses TRBV7-5 with TRBJ2-1; TRBD2 is the table's D call and was not checked against the DNA. TRBV7-5 is a pseudogene locus. The CDR3 contains 16 residues. As DNA, the CDR3 is TGTGTCAGAATCCGGAGCGGGGGGGCTCTAGGCAATGAGCAGTTCTTC. Translated: CVRIRSGGALGNEQFF.

Sample share makes this clone medium-sized (0.01 to 0.1%). V gene TRBV28 combines with J gene TRBJ2-7, with a tentative D call TRBD2 (6 bases). V was shortened by 2 bases and J by 5 bases, with 13 bases between the two germline ends. Germline lookup yields CDR1 MDHEN and CDR2 SYDVKM. This CDR3 is 14 amino acids long. The CDR3 bases are TGTGCCAGCAGTTTAGCTAGCGCGGAGCACGAGCAGTACTTC. Protein product: CASSLASAEHEQYF.

The chain recombines TRBV10-3 with TRBJ2-7, with D possibly TRBD1 on 6 matching bases. Germline V lookup: CDR1 ENHRY, CDR2 SYGVKD. The length of the CDR3 is 13 residues. Trimming cost V 7 bases and J 0 bases, with 10 bases left between them. This chain's CDR3 is CAINSDSSYEQYF. CDR3 DNA: TGTGCCATCAACTCGGACAGCTCCTACGAGCAGTACTTC.

The CDR3 loop reads CASSLGAAVLGYTF. CDR3 DNA sequence: TGTGCCAGCAGCTTAGGGGCGGCGGTTCTTGGCTACACCTTC. The rearrangement joins TRBV7-8 to TRBJ1-2; D not resolved. Trimming took 1 base from V and 7 from J, leaving 13 bases between them. Germline V CDR1 and CDR2: SGHVS, FQNEAQ. The CDR3 extends over 14 amino acids.

The V call is TRBV6-4, the J call TRBJ2-1, with D tentatively TRBD1 (6 bases). This CDR3 region has 15 residues. V lost 2 bases to trimming and J lost 6 bases, with 14 bases between them. Germline-derived CDR1 and CDR2 are MRHNA and SNTAGT. The CDR3, as DNA: TGTGCCAGCAGTGACACGGCAGGGGAGTTCAATGAGCAGTTCTTC. Amino acid sequence: CASSDTAGEFNEQFF.

The chain joins TRBV12-2 to TRBJ2-6. TRBV12-2 is a recognized pseudogene. CDR3 size: 18 residues. CDR3: CASRLQMTTQSRANVLTF. The CDR3 DNA follows: TGTGCAAGTCGCCTCCAAATGACCACACAAAGTCGGGCCAACGTCCTGACTTTC.

This clone was detected only a few times. The V call is TRBV5-5, the J call TRBJ1-1; 7 positions agree with TRBD1. The CDR3 runs to 13 residues. Germline CDR1 reads SGHKS; CDR2 reads YYEKEE (reference sequence). The junction had 0 bases not matched to a gene; V was cut back by 1 base and J by 3 bases. This chain's CDR3 is CASSLQGDTEAFF. CDR3 nucleotides: TGTGCCAGCAGCTTGCAGGGGGACACTGAAGCTTTCTTT.

This clone was recorded a few times. The gene calls are TRBV5-6 and TRBJ2-7, with D possibly matching TRBD1 (6 bases). The germline gives CDR1 SGHDT, CDR2 YYEEEE. This CDR3 has 12 residues. CDR3 nucleotide sequence: TGTGCCAGCAGCTTAGGACAGACCCTGGGCGAGGTC. Amino acid sequence: CASSLGQTLGEV.

The rearrangement links TRBV11-1 to TRBJ2-7, with 7 bases identical to TRBD1. Germline V lookup: CDR1 SGHAT, CDR2 FQDESV (reference sequence). The ends lost 5 bases at V and 4 bases at J; junction bases unmatched: 5. The CDR3 length is 13 residues. CDR3 region: CASSLDRAYEQYF. The DNA for the CDR3 is TGTGCCAGCAGCCTTGACAGGGCGTACGAGCAGTACTTC.

Written as DNA, the CDR3 is TGTGCCAGCAGTTTTCCGAATTCACCCCTCCACTTT. This translates into CASSFPNSPLHF. V gene TRBV27 combines with J gene TRBJ1-6; D is ambiguous. V lost 3 bases and J 7 bases, leaving 4 bases between the germline ends. The V gene's germline CDR1 is MNHEY and CDR2 SMNVEV (reference sequence). The CDR3 totals 12 residues.

In nucleotides, the CDR3 is TGCAGCGCTGATGGAGGGTTTGGTGAAGCTTTCTTT. The encoded protein is CSADGGFGEAFF. The chain has TRBV29-1 and TRBJ1-1, with D uncertain. With 7 bases removed from V and 7 bases from J, the gap between germline ends came to 16 bases. Per germline, CDR1 SQVTM and CDR2 ANQGSEA. The length of the CDR3 is 12 residues.

The gene calls are TRBV5-6 and TRBJ1-5; no clear D. The length of the CDR3 is 13 residues. Trimming left V 3 bases short and J 3 bases short, with 7 bases between. CDR1 is SGHDT, CDR2 YYEEEE, per germline. The CDR3 sequence is CASSSGSNQPQHF. CDR3 DNA: TGTGCCAGCAGCTCGGGTTCCAATCAGCCCCAGCATTTT.

The chain joins TRBV6-6 to TRBJ2-7; 10 nucleotides match TRBD1. This CDR3 spans 15 amino acids. V lost 4 bases and J lost 4; bases outside the gene matches: 7. Germline values: CDR1 MNHNY, CDR2 SVGAGI (reference sequence). The CDR3 protein is CASSSFDRGRYEQYF. Written as DNA, the CDR3 is TGTGCCAGCAGTTCATTTGACAGGGGGCGATACGAGCAGTACTTC.

The chain carries TRBV6-6 and TRBJ2-7; D is tentatively TRBD1 or TRBD2 (6 bases each). This CDR3 contains 13 residues. Trimming cost V 2 bases and J 12 bases, with 17 bases left between them. Per germline, CDR1 MNHNY and CDR2 SVGAGI (reference sequence). The CDR3 bases are TGTGCCAGCAGTTACAGTCTGGGGGGCCGATCGTACTTC. It is translated as CASSYSLGGRSYF.

The rearrangement links TRBV4-3 to TRBJ1-6, with 8 bases aligning to TRBD1. The junction had 7 bases not matched to a gene; V was cut back by 3 bases and J by 9 bases. Germline CDR1 is LGHNA and CDR2 is YSLEER. CDR3 length: 15 amino acids. The DNA for the CDR3 is TGCGCCAGCAGCCAGTCCACAGGGGGAGGTTCACCCCTCCACTTT. It specifies CASSQSTGGGSPLHF.

The chain's CDR3 is CAWTDSMAETQYF. Written as DNA, the CDR3 is TGTGCCTGGACGGACAGTATGGCAGAGACCCAGTACTTC. The gene calls are TRBV30 and TRBJ2-5, with D maybe TRBD1 (6 bases). Germline assignment: CDR1 GTSNPN and CDR2 SVGIG (reference sequence). There are 13 residues in the CDR3. With 4 bases removed from V and 4 bases from J, the gap between germline ends came to 13 bases. The full variable domain, its missing parts supplied by reference TRBV30 and TRBJ2-5, is SQTIHQWPATLVQPVGSPLSLECTVEGTSNPNLYWYRQAAGRGLQLLFYSVGIGQISSEVPQNLSASRPQDRQFILSSKKLLLSDSGFYLCAWTDSMAETQYFGPGTRLLVL.

The V call is TRBV29-1, the J call TRBJ2-3; tentatively, D is TRBD2 (6 bases). CDR1 and CDR2 from the germline V gene are SQVTM and ANQGSEA. This CDR3 comprises 16 residues. Deletions cut 6 bases from V and 2 bases from J, with 21 bases between. The DNA for the CDR3 is TGCAGCGTCGCCCCCGCCGTCAGCGGGTACACAGATACGCAGTATTTT. This encodes CSVAPAVSGYTDTQYF.

This clone has just a few counts. This chain connects TRBV27 to TRBJ2-2; D unclear. Germline assignment: CDR1 MNHEY and CDR2 SMNVEV (reference sequence). With 5 bases removed from V and 3 bases from J, the gap between germline ends came to 7 bases. This CDR3 is 13 amino acids long. The DNA for the CDR3 is TGTGCCAGCAGTCGGACGTACACCGGGGAGCTGTTTTTT. This sequence encodes CASSRTYTGELFF.

J is TRBJ2-3 and V is TRBV7-9, with 10 bases matching TRBD2. Trimming cost V 5 bases and J 0 bases; bases outside gene matches: 2. CDR3 length: 15 residues. The germline gives CDR1 SEHNR, CDR2 FQNEAQ (reference sequence). CDR3 sequence reads: CASSVSGGSTDTQYF. In nucleotides, the CDR3 is TGTGCCAGCAGCGTTAGCGGGGGGAGCACAGATACGCAGTATTTT.

The chain couples TRBV10-3 to TRBJ1-5; D is possibly TRBD1 (5 bases). The germline V gene has CDR1 ENHRY and CDR2 SYGVKD. The CDR3 is 16 amino acids. The germline V and J ends were trimmed by 2 bases and 0 bases, with 11 bases remaining between them. CDR3 nucleotides: TGTGCCATCAGTGAGCCGACAGTAAATAGCAATCAGCCCCAGCATTTT. Translating it yields CAISEPTVNSNQPQHF.

CDR3 in amino acids: CASSLDLAGGLSEQYF. In DNA form, the CDR3 reads TGTGCCAGCAGCTTAGATTTGGCAGGGGGCTTGAGCGAGCAGTACTTC. This rearrangement joins TRBV5-4 to TRBJ2-7; 8 bases align to TRBD1. The V segment lost 2 bases and the J segment 6 bases; nucleotides outside the gene matches: 13. The CDR3 has 16 residues. Germline V gives CDR1 SGHNT, CDR2 YYREEE (reference sequence).

The V and J genes are TRBV7-3 and TRBJ2-7; D is unclear. The germline V gene encodes CDR1 SGHTA and CDR2 FQGTGA. The CDR3 is 13 residues long. Between the trimmed V and J ends, which lost 0 bases and 5 bases, there was a span of 8 bases. The CDR3 loop reads CASSLTPGDEQYF. In nucleotides, the CDR3 is TGTGCCAGCAGCTTAACCCCCGGCGACGAGCAGTACTTC.

The chain combines TRBV12-5 with TRBJ2-7, with 8 bases aligning to TRBD2. The germline V gene has CDR1 LGHNT and CDR2 FRNRAP. The CDR3 totals 12 residues. CDR3 sequence: CASGTPPTGLVV. Here the CDR3 DNA reads TGTGCTAGTGGCACACCCCCAACGGGACTAGTTGTC.

The gene calls are TRBV19 and TRBJ1-6; D unclear. Trimming shortened V by 3 bases and J by 0 bases, and 6 bases separated the two germline ends. CDR3 length: 15 residues. Germline CDR1 and CDR2: LNHDA and SQIVND (reference sequence). For the CDR3, the DNA is TGTGCCAGTAGTATTTGGGACTCCTATAATTCACCCCTCCACTTT. It is translated as CASSIWDSYNSPLHF. The full variable domain, in which reference TRBV19 and TRBJ1-6 provide the parts outside the CDR3, is DGGITQSPKYLFRKEGQNVTLSCEQNLNHDAMYWYRQDPGQGLRLIYYSQIVNDFQKGDIAEGYSVSREKKESFPLTVTSAQKNPTAFYLCASSIWDSYNSPLHFGNGTRLTVT.

The chain has TRBV4-2 and TRBJ2-2; D is tentatively TRBD1 or TRBD2 (7 bases each). The germline gives CDR1 LGHNA, CDR2 YNFKEQ. The length of the CDR3 is 16 residues. Trimming cost V 0 bases and J 7 bases, with 15 bases left between them. CDR3 nucleotide sequence: TGTGCCAGCAGCCAAGAGGGTGCAGGGGGGGACGGGGAGCTGTTTTTT. The encoded protein is CASSQEGAGGDGELFF.

This sequence joins TRBV4-1 and TRBJ2-7; D ambiguous. V lost 1 base and J lost 4, with 14 bases in between. CDR1 and CDR2 (germline): MGHRA, YSYEKL. The CDR3 spans 15 residues. The CDR3 DNA follows: TGCGCCAGCAGCCAAGTGGGCGATATCGCGTACGAGCAGTACTTC. The encoded protein is CASSQVGDIAYEQYF.

The V and J genes are TRBV7-9 and TRBJ1-1; D gene uncertain. Trimming removed 3 bases from V and 3 bases from J, with 11 bases in between. Germline CDR1 and CDR2: SEHNR and FQNEAQ (reference sequence). The CDR3 contains 14 residues. The CDR3 DNA reads as TGTGCCAGCAGCTTTGGGAGATCGGACACTGAAGCTTTCTTT. It codes for CASSFGRSDTEAFF.

This chain joins TRBV7-6 and TRBJ2-1; the match to TRBD2 covers 10 bases. With V trimmed by 0 bases and J by 3 bases, 5 bases remained unmatched. The V gene's germline CDR1 is SGHVS and CDR2 FNYEAQ. CDR3 length equals 17 residues. The CDR3 DNA sequence: TGTGCCAGCAGCTTAGCCCTAGCGGGAGCGAGCTACAATGAGCAGTTCTTC. It is translated as CASSLALAGASYNEQFF.

The chain is built from TRBV6-1 and TRBJ2-7, with D tentatively TRBD1 or TRBD2 (5 bases each). The V gene's germline CDR1 is MNHNS and CDR2 SASEGT. The CDR3 covers 14 residues. V lost 11 bases and J 0 bases, leaving 17 bases between the germline ends. CDR3 protein: CAGMEDISSYEQYF. The CDR3 DNA follows: TGTGCCGGTATGGAGGACATAAGCTCCTACGAGCAGTACTTC.

The chain uses TRBV11-1 and TRBJ2-7, with TRBD2 matching over 8 bases. Germline CDR1 is SGHAT and CDR2 is FQDESV (reference sequence). The CDR3 spans 19 residues. V lost 1 base to trimming and J lost 0 bases; unmatched junction nucleotides: 14. In DNA form, the CDR3 reads TGTGCCAGCAGCTTAGGTCGGGTGGCGGAGCGGGAGTTCTCCTACGAGCAGTACTTC. Translation: CASSLGRVAEREFSYEQYF.